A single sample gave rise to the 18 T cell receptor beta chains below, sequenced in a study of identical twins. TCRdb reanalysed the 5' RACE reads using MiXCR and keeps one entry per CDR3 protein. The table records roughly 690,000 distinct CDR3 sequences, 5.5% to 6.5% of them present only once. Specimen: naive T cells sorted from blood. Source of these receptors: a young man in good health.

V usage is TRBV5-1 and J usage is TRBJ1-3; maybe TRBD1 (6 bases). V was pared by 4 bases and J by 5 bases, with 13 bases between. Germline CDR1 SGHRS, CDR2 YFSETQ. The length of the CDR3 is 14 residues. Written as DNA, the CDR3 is TGCGCCAGCAGCCCAGCGGGACAAAGAAACACCATATATTTT. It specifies CASSPAGQRNTIYF. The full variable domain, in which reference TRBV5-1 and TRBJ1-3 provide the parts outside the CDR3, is KAGVTQTPRYLIKTRGQQVTLSCSPISGHRSVSWYQQTPGQGLQFLFEYFSETQRNKGNFPGRFSGRQFSNSRSEMNVSTLELGDSALYLCASSPAGQRNTIYFGEGSWLTVV.

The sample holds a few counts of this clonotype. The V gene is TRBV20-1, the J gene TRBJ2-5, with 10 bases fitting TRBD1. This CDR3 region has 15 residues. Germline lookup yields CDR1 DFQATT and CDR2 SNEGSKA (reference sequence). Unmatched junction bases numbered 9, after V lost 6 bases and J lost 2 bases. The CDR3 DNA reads TGCAGTGCGCCACCGGGACAGGGGCCTCAAGAGACCCAGTACTTC. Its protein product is CSAPPGQGPQETQYF.

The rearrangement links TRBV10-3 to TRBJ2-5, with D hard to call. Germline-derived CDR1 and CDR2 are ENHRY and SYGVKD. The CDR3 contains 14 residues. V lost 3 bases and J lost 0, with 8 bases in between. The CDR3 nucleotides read TGTGCCATCAGTGAAGGCAGCAACCAAGAGACCCAGTACTTC. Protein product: CAISEGSNQETQYF.

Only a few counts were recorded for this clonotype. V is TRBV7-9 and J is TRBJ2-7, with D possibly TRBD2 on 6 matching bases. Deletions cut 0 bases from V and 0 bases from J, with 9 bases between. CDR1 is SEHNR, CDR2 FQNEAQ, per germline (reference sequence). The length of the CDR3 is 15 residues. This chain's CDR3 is CASSLAGRTSYEQYV. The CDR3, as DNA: TGTGCCAGCAGCTTAGCTGGGAGGACCTCCTACGAGCAGTACGTC.

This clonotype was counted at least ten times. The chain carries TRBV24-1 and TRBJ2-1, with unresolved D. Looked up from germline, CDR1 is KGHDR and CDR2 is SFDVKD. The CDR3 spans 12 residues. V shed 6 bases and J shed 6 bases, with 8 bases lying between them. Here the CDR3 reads CATSRTSNEQFF. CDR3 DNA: TGTGCCACCAGTAGGACCTCCAATGAGCAGTTCTTC.

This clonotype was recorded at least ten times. The CDR3 nucleotides read TGTGCCAGCAGTTTGATTAAAGAAGAGACCCAGTACTTC. It yields the protein CASSLIKEETQYF. The chain recombines TRBV27 with TRBJ2-5; unclear D gene. The CDR3 loop spans 13 amino acids. Trimming removed 3 bases from V and 3 bases from J, with 8 bases in between. Germline-derived CDR1 and CDR2 are MNHEY and SMNVEV (reference sequence).

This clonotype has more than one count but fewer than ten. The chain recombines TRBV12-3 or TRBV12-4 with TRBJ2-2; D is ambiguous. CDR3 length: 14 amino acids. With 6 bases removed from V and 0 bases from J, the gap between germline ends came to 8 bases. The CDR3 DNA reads TGTGCCAGCAGCCCTCCAGCGAACACCGGGGAGCTGTTTTTT. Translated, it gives CASSPPANTGELFF.

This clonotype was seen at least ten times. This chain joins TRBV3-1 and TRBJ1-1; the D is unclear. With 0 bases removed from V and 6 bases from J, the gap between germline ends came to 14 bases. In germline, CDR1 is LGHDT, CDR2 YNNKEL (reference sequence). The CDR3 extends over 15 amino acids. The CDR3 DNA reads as TGTGCCAGCAGCCAAGATCTATGGGTTTCGGCTGAAGCTTTCTTT. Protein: CASSQDLWVSAEAFF.

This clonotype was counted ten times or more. In nucleotides, the CDR3 is TGCAGTGCTAGAGATCGAAGGAACACCGGGGAGCTGTTTTTT. Its translation: CSARDRRNTGELFF. V usage is TRBV20-1 and J usage is TRBJ2-2; D gene unclear. This CDR3 is 14 amino acids long. Between the trimmed V and J ends, which lost 0 bases and 1 base, there was a span of 6 bases. Germline lookup yields CDR1 DFQATT and CDR2 SNEGSKA (reference sequence).

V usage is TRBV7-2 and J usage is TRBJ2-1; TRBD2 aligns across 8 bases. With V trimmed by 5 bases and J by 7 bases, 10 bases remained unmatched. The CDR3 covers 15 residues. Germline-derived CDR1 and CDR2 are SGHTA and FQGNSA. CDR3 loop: CASSTRLALTNEQFF. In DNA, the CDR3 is TGTGCCAGCAGCACACGACTAGCGCTAACAAATGAGCAGTTCTTC.

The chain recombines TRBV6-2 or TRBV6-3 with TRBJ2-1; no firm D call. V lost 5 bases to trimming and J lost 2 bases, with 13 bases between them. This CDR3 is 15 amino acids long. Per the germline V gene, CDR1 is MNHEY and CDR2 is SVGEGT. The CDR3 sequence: CASSQRNPTYNEQFF. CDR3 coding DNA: TGTGCCAGCAGTCAACGGAACCCCACCTACAATGAGCAGTTCTTC.

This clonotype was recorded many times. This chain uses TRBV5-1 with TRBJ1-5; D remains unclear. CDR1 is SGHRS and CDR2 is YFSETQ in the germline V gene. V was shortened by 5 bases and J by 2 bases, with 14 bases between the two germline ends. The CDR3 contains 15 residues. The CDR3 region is CASRQDVKGNQPQHF. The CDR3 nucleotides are TGCGCCAGCAGACAAGACGTGAAAGGCAATCAGCCCCAGCATTTT.

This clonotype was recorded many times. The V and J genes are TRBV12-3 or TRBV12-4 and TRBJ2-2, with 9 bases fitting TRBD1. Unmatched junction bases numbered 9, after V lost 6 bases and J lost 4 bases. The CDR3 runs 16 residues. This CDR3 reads CASRDSGTGITGELFF. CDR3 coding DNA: TGTGCCAGCAGAGACTCCGGGACAGGGATCACCGGGGAGCTGTTTTTT.

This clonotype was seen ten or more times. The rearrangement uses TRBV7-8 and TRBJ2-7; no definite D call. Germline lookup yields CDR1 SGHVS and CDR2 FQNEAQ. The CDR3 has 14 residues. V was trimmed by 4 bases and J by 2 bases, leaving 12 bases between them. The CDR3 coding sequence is TGTGCCAGCAGCTCAACTTGGAAAACCTACGAGCAGTACTTC. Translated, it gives CASSSTWKTYEQYF.

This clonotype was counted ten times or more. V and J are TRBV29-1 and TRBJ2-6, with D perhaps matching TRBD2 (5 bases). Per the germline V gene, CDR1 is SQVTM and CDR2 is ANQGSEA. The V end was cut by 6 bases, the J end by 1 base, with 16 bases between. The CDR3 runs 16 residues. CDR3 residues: CSVKGLAPSGANVLTF. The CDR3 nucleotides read TGCAGCGTAAAGGGCCTAGCCCCATCTGGGGCCAACGTCCTGACTTTC.

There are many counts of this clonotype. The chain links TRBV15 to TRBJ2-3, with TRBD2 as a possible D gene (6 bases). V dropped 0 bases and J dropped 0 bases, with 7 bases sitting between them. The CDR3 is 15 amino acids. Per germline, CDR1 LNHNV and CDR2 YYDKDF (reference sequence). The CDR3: CATSRDGTSTDTQYF. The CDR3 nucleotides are TGTGCCACCAGCAGAGACGGGACTAGCACAGATACGCAGTATTTT.

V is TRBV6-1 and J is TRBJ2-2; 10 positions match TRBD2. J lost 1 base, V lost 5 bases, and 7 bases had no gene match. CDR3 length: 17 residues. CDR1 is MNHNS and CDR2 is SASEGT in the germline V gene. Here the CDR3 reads CASSPASGRVNTGELFF. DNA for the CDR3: TGTGCCAGCAGTCCCGCGAGCGGGAGGGTGAACACCGGGGAGCTGTTTTTT.

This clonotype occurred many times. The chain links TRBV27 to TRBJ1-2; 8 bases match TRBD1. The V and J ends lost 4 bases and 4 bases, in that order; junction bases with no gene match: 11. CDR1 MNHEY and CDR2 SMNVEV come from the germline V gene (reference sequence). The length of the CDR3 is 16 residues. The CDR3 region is CASSSIWTGLGYGYTF. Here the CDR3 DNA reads TGTGCCAGCAGTTCGATATGGACAGGGTTAGGCTATGGCTACACCTTC.